This TCR beta chain was sequenced in a study of blood T cell repertoires in COVID-19. Overall study context: T cells, B-cell-depleted T cells, or PBMCs supplied cDNA or gDNA.

V trimming: 4 bases; J trimming: 9 bases; junction bases outside the gene matches: 6. The CDR3 consists of 15 residues. Germline V gene data show CDR1 as SGHDT and CDR2 as YYEEEE. In the original workflow: Amplified reference gene primers provided the basis for estimating nucleated cell counts. Libraries were prepared by immunoSEQ multiplex PCR; TCRdb keeps only in-frame clonotypes and omits some of them. The V and J calls and clone size come from that table; D and trimming were worked out from the DNA. The sample lists over 200,000 clones, 65% to 90% occurring once. This chain links TRBV5-6 with TRBJ2-1; 14 bases map to TRBD2. This receptor was identified in a man aged 45-65 years with COVID-19, enrolled during active disease. Input material: peripheral blood. The CDR3 DNA sequence: TGTGCCAGCAGCAGGGGACTAGCGGGAGTGGTTGAGCAGTTCTTC. Its protein product is CASSRGLAGVVEQFF.